This T cell receptor beta chain was sequenced for a study of shared clonotypes between healthy human individuals. Study-wide results and limits: A reduction in generation probabilities was seen for non-shared clonotypes relative to those shared by all four donors. Among donors, sharing of clonotypes was expected to be affected by sequencing depth.

Deep was the level used in running the assay. The protocol was immunoSEQ multiplex PCR, while the TCRdb copy is restricted to in-frame clones and leaves out a portion. The sample yields about 980,000 clones, over 75% seen once. As regards this clone: Antigen: not known.

Investigators divided CD4+ cells into CD45RA+ naive and CD45RA-negative memory subsets. Germline V gene data show CDR1 as SGHRS and CDR2 as YFSETQ. After removal of 1 base from V and 5 bases from J, the junction contained 7 bases not matched to a gene. This CDR3 region has 15 residues. V usage is TRBV5-1 and J usage is TRBJ2-5; 8 nucleotides agree with TRBD2. This TCR was sampled from a man aged 18 to 29 in good health. The sequencing sample was made of memory CD4+ T cells sorted from blood. Subset noted: CD45RA-negative fraction. The chain's CDR3 is CASSLSGSGYETQYF. CDR3 coding DNA: TGCGCCAGCAGCTTGAGCGGGAGTGGGTATGAGACCCAGTACTTC.